This T cell receptor (beta chain) comes out of a study of T cell repertoires in cytomegalovirus infection. Worth noting for this clonotype: Its antigen is undetermined.

The CDR3 contains 17 residues. V shed 5 bases, J shed 2 bases, and the junction held 10 bases outside the gene matches. TCRdb re-called the reads through MiXCR, storing one row per CDR3 protein. The table includes 700,000 to 850,000 distinct CDR3 sequences, 30% to 35% detected once. The origin of this receptor is a human donor in good health (CMV status not recorded). Some clones in this sample may be carry-over from other donors' samples. The sequenced sample was cultured CD8+ T cells from PBMCs, obtained from culture after CMV antigen stimulation. The chain employs TRBV12-3 or TRBV12-4 and TRBJ2-1; 9 bases fit TRBD2. CDR3 amino acids: CASSPPSTSGPYNEQFF. For the CDR3, the DNA is TGTGCCAGCAGTCCTCCCTCGACTAGCGGACCCTACAATGAGCAGTTCTTC.